This TCR beta chain was found in a study of blood T cell repertoires in COVID-19. Study context: Italy, Spain and the United States were the sources of the convalescent and acute COVID-19 samples.

As processed by the authors: For nucleated cells, counts were estimated from reference gene primer amplification. Measured with immunoSEQ multiplex PCR; TCRdb has only the in-frame clones, and not every one. V and J calls and clone size are copied from that table; D and trimming were computed from the DNA. The table lists fewer than 450,000 clones, around 90% of them singletons, with 2% to 2.5% in the top ten. Participants' reported clinical history set cohort assignment. The CDR3 runs to 14 residues. Germline-derived CDR1 and CDR2 are SNHLY and FYNNEI. Trimming removed 7 bases from V and 6 bases from J, with 18 bases in between.

The TCR comes from a woman in her 40s with acute COVID-19. Sequenced input: PBMCs or T cells enriched from blood (not recorded which). V is TRBV2 and J is TRBJ1-1; a possible D gene is TRBD1 (6 bases). This CDR3 is CASNLDGGPSEAFF. The CDR3 region has the DNA TGTGCCAGCAACTTGGACGGGGGGCCGTCTGAAGCTTTCTTT.